This T cell receptor (beta chain) was sequenced during a study of T cell repertoires in cytomegalovirus infection. Study at large: Based on public TCR beta signatures, there were indications of CMV infection and of a matching HLA type.

The CDR3 spans 15 residues. V was cut by 3 bases and J by 0 bases, with 8 bases left in between. The V gene's germline CDR1 is MNHEY and CDR2 SMNVEV (reference sequence). TCRdb re-called the reads with MiXCR, one entry per CDR3 protein. The sample includes 450,000 to 600,000 distinct CDR3 sequences, around 35% seen only once; the top ten take roughly 16%. Comments on this clonotype: The antigen remains undetermined.

Study-wide results and limits: Cumulative public TCR beta family frequency identified carriers of CMV plus the relevant HLA. Ex vivo responses were dominated by HLA-C-restricted CMV-specific TCR beta clonotypes.

The clonotype originates from a human donor in good health (CMV status not recorded). Some clones in this sample may be carry-over from other donors' samples. This specimen was cultured PBMCs, taken from culture after CMV antigen stimulation. This chain links TRBV27 with TRBJ2-2; possibly TRBD2 for D (5 bases). CDR3 sequence (DNA): TGTGCCAGCAGTTTTGAAGCGGCGAACACCGGGGAGCTGTTTTTT. Translated, it gives CASSFEAANTGELFF.